These 8 T cell receptor beta chains came from one sample sequenced in a study of cytomegalovirus exposure and HLA in healthy donors. It was with 60 Vbeta and 13 Jbeta primers that the PCR ran. Sequencing was performed with immunoSEQ multiplex PCR; in TCRdb, only in-frame clones are kept and a portion is missing. The profile shows approximately 100,000 clones, under 75% of them singletons. Sequenced input: PBMCs. These TCRs come from a man over 45 in good health and CMV-seronegative.

The chain combines TRBV6-6 with TRBJ2-7; 7 bases fit TRBD1. Germline V gene lookup returns CDR1 MNHNY and CDR2 SVGAGI (reference sequence). CDR3 length equals 15 residues. V lost 5 bases, J lost 3 bases, and 10 bases stayed unmatched. CDR3 bases: TGTGCCAGCAGTCCATTGGACAGGACCCACTACGAGCAGTACTTC. It translates to CASSPLDRTHYEQYF.

The V and J genes are TRBV28 and TRBJ1-5; tentatively, D is TRBD1 (6 bases). Germline loops: CDR1 MDHEN, CDR2 SYDVKM. V was cut by 7 bases and J by 4 bases, with 11 bases left in between. The CDR3 is 13 residues long. The CDR3 region is CASTPTGNQPQHF. CDR3 nucleotide sequence: TGTGCCAGCACCCCCACAGGGAATCAGCCCCAGCATTTT.

This rearrangement joins TRBV29-1 to TRBJ1-2; no clear D gene. Trimming took off 5 bases at V and 8 bases at J, with 12 bases between the two ends. CDR1 and CDR2 (germline): SQVTM, ANQGSEA. There are 11 residues in the CDR3. In DNA form, the CDR3 reads TGCAGCGTTTTGATTTTTGGCGGCTACACCTTC. Translation: CSVLIFGGYTF.

The table lists this clone with a few counts. The rearrangement uses TRBV7-2 and TRBJ2-7, with 10 bases aligning to TRBD2. This CDR3 contains 18 residues. The V gene's germline CDR1 is SGHTA and CDR2 FQGNSA. V trimming: 3 bases; J trimming: 5 bases; junction bases outside the gene matches: 16. The chain's CDR3 is CASSFQAGGFKDGDEQYF. For the CDR3, the DNA is TGTGCCAGCAGCTTCCAAGCGGGGGGGTTCAAAGACGGCGACGAGCAGTACTTC.

The chain links TRBV28 to TRBJ1-6, with TRBD1 matching over 10 bases. The V gene end was trimmed by 4 bases and the J gene end by 10 bases; junction bases not matched to a gene: 7. CDR3 length equals 15 residues. Germline CDR1 is MDHEN and CDR2 is SYDVKM. Here the CDR3 reads CASSSSRGQGSPLHF. DNA of the CDR3: TGTGCCAGCAGTTCCTCCCGGGGACAGGGGTCACCCCTCCACTTT.

This clone was seen just once. The rearrangement links TRBV7-9 to TRBJ1-4, with 8 nucleotides matching TRBD1. The CDR3 length is 16 residues. Germline lookup yields CDR1 SEHNR and CDR2 FQNEAQ (reference sequence). V dropped 5 bases and J dropped 6; count of bases not matched to a gene: 11. The CDR3 spells CASSIWTGLFDEKLFF. CDR3 nucleotide sequence: TGTGCCAGCAGCATATGGACAGGGTTATTCGATGAAAAACTGTTTTTT.

This clone has a handful of counts. V usage is TRBV13 and J usage is TRBJ2-5; no clear D gene. The J call may be faulty, since TRBJ2-7 better matches the DNA end. The germline V gene encodes CDR1 PRHDT and CDR2 FYEKMQ (reference sequence). This CDR3 comprises 15 residues. The CDR3 spells CASSLGLGKSYEQYF. CDR3 in DNA: TGTGCCAGCAGCTTAGGGCTAGGAAAATCCTACGAGCAGTACTTC.

The chain uses TRBV20-1 and TRBJ1-1; D is uncertain. The CDR3 runs to 11 residues. Trimming stripped 8 bases from V and 5 bases from J, with 12 bases between. CDR1 and CDR2 from the germline V gene are DFQATT and SNEGSKA (reference sequence). CDR3 protein: CSRSRVTEAFF. In nucleotides, the CDR3 is TGCAGTCGTTCCCGGGTTACTGAAGCTTTCTTT.